This T cell receptor beta chain was sequenced during a study of somatic mutations in cytotoxic T cells in rheumatoid arthritis. Assay: immunoSEQ multiplex PCR; the TCRdb copy retains only in-frame clones and omits some. The table includes approximately 12,000 clones, about 77% detected once. Points from the study as a whole: The authors did not know the antigen targets of the expanded CD8+ clones. Between rheumatoid arthritis patients and age-matched healthy controls, CD8+ T-cell clonality showed no significant difference.

In the case of this clone: Its antigen is unknown.

This CDR3 has 13 amino acids. Germline loops: CDR1 SGHNT, CDR2 YENEEA. The V end lost 4 bases, the J end lost 0 bases, and 7 bases lay between the germline ends. The V and J genes are TRBV11-3 and TRBJ2-7; no firm D call. This receptor was obtained from an adult with rheumatoid arthritis. The specimen sequenced was CD8+ T cells sorted from blood. The CDR3 region has the DNA TGTGCCAGCAGCTGGGCCAGCTCCTACGAGCAGTACTTC. The encoded protein is CASSWASSYEQYF.